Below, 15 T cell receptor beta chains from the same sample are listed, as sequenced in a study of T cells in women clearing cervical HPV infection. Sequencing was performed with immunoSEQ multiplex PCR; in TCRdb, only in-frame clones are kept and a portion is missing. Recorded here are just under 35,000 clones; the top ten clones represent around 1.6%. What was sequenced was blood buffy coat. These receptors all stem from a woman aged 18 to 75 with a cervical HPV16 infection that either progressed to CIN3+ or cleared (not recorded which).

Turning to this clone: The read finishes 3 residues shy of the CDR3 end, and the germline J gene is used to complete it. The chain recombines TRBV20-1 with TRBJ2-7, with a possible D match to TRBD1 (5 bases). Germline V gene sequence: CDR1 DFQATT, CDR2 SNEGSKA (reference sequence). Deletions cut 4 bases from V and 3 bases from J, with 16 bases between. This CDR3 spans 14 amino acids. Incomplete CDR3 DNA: TGCAGTGCTACCAAAGGGGAAAGTATCTACGAG. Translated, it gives CSATKGESIYE. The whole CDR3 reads CSATKGESIYEQYF.

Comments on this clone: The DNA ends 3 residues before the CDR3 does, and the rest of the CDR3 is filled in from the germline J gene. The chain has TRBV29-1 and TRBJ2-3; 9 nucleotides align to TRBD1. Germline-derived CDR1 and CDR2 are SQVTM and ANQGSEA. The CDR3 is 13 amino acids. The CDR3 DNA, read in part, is TGCAGCGTTTCCGGGACAGGGCTGGAGACG. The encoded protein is CSVSGTGLET. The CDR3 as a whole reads CSVSGTGLETQYF.

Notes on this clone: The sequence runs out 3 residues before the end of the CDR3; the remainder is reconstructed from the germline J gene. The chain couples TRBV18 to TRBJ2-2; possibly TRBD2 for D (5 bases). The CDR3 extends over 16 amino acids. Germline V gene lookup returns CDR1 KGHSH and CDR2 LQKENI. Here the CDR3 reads CASSDTRSIGDSPLFF. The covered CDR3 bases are TGTGCCAGCTCAGATACTAGGTCCATCGGAGATTCACCG.

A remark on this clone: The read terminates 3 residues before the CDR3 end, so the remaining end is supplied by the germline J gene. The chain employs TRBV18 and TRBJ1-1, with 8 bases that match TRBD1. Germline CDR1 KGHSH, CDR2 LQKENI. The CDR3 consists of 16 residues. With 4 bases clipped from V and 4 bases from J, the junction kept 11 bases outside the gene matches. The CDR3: CASSRSVRGLATEAFF. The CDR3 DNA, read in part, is TGTGCCAGCTCACGAAGTGTCAGGGGGCTGGCCACTGAA.

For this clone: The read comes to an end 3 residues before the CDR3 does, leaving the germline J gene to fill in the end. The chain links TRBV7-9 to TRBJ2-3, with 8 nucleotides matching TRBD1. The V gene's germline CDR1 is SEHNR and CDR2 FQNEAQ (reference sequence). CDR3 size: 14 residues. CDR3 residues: CASSPSQGEETQYF. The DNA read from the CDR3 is TGTGCCAGCAGCCCGTCACAGGGGGAGGAGACG.

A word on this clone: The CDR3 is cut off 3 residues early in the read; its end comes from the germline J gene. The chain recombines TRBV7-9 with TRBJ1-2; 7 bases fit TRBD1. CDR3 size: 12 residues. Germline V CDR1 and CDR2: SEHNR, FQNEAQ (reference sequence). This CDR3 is CASSVQGYDYTF. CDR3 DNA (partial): TGTGCCAGCAGCGTACAGGGGTACGAC.

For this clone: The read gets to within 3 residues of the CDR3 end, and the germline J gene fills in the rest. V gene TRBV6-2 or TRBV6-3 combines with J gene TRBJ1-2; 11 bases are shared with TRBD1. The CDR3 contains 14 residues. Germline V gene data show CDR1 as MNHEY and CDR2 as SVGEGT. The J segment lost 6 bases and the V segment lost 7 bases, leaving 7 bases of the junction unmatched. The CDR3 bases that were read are TGTGCCAGCACCGCTAGGACAGGGGGCCATGGC. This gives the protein CASTARTGGHG. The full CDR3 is CASTARTGGHGYTF.

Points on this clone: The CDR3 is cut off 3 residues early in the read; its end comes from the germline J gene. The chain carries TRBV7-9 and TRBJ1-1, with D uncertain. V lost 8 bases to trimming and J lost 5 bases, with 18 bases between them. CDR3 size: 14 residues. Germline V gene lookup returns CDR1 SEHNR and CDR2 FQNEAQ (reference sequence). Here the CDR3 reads CASGPTQTGTEAFF. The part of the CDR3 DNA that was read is TGTGCCAGCGGGCCGACTCAAACGGGGACTGAA. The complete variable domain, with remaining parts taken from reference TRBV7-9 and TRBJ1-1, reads DTGVSQNPRHKITKRGQNVTFRCDPISEHNRLYWYRQTLGQGPEFLTYFQNEAQLEKSRLLSDRFSAERPKGSFSTLEIQRTEQGDSAMYLCASGPTQTGTEAFFGQGTRLTVV.

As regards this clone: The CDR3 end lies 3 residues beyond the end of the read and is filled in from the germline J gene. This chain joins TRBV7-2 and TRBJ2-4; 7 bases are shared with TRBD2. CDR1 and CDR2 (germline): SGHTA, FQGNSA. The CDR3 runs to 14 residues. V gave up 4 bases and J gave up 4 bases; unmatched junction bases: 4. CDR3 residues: CASSSGTNKNIQYF. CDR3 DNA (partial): TGTGCCAGCAGCTCCGGGACTAATAAAAACATT.

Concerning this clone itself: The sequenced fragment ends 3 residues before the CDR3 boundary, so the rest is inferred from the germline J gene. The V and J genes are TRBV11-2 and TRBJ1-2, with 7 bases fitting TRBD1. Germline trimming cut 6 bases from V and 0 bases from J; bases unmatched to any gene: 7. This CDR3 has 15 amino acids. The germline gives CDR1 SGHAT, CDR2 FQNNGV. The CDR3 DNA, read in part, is TGTGCCAGCAGAAGTACAGGGGCGACTAACTATGGC. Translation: CASRSTGATNYG. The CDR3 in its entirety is CASRSTGATNYGYTF. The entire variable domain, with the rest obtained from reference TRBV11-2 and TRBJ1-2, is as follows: EAGVAQSPRYKIIEKRQSVAFWCNPISGHATLYWYQQILGQGPKLLIQFQNNGVVDDSQLPKDRFSAERLKGVDSTLKIQPAKLEDSAVYLCASRSTGATNYGYTFGSGTRLTVV.

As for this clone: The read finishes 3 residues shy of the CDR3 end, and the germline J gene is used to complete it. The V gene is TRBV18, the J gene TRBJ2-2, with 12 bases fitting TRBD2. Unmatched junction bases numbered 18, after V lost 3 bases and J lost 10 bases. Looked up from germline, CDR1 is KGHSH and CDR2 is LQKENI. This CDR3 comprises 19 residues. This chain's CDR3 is CASSPLGLAGTPGAEELFF. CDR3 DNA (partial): TGTGCCAGCTCACCCCTCGGACTAGCGGGAACACCGGGGGCCGAGGAG.

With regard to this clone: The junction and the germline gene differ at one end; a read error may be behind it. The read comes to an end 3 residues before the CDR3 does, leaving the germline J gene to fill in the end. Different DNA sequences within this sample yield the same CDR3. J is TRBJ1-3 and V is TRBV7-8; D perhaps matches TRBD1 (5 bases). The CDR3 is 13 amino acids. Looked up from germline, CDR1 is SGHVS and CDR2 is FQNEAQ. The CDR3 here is CASSRQSGNTIYF. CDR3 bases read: TGTGCCAGCAGCCGACAGTCAGGAAACACG.

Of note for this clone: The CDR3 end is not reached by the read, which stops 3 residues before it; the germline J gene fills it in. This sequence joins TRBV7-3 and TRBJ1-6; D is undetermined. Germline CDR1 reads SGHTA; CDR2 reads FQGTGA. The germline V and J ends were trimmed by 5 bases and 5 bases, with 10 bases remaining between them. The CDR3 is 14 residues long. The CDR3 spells CASSRRGNNSPLHF. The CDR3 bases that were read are TGTGCCAGCAGCCGCCGCGGTAATAATTCACCC.

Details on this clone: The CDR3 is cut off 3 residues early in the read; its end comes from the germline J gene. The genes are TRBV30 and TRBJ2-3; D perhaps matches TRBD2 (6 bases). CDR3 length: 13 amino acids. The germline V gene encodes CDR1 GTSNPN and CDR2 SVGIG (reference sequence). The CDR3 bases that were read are TGTGCCTGGAGTGTACTAGCAAATCAGCCG. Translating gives CAWSVLANQP. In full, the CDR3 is CAWSVLANQPQYF.

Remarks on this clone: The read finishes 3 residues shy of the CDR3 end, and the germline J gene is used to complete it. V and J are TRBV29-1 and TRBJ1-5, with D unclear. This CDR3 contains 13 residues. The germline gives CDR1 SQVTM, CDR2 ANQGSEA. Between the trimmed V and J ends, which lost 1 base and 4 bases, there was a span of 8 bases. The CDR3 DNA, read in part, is TGCAGCGTTGAAGCGGGTCCGAATCAGCCC. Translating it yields CSVEAGPNQP. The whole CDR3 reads CSVEAGPNQPQHF.